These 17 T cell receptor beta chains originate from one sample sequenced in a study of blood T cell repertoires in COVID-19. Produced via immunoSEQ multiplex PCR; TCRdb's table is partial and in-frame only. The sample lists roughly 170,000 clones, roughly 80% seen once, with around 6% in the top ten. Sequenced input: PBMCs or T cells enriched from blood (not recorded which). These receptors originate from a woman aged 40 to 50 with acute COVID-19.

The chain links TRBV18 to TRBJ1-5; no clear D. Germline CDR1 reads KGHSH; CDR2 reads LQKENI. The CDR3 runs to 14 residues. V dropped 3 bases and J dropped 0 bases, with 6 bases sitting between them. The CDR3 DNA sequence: TGTGCCAGCTCACCTAAAAATAGCAATCAGCCCCAGCATTTT. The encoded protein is CASSPKNSNQPQHF.

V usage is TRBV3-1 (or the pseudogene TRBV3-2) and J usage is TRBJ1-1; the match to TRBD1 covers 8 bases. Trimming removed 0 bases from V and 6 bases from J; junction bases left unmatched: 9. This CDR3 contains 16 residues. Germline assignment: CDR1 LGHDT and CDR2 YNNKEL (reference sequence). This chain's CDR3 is CASSQDVTRGQAEAFF. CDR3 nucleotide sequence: TGTGCCAGCAGCCAAGATGTCACCAGGGGGCAGGCTGAAGCTTTCTTT.

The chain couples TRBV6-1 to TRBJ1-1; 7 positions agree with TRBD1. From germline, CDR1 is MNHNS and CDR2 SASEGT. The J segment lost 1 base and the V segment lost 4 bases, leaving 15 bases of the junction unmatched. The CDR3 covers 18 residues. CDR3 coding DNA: TGTGCCAGCAGTGGGTCAGTTCTCAGGGGGTGGGGGAACACTGAAGCTTTCTTT. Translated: CASSGSVLRGWGNTEAFF.

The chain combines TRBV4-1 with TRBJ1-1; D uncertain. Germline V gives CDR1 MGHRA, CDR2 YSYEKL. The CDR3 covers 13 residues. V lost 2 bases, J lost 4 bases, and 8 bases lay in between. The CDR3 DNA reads TGCGCCAGCAGCCAACCGAGGATCACTGAAGCTTTCTTT. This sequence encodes CASSQPRITEAFF.

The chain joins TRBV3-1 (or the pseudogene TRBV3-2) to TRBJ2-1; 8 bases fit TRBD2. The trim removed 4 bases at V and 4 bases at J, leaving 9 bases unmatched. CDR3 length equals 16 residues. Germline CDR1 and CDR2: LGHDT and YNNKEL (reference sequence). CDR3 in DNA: TGTGCCAGCAGCCCAAGAGCGGGAGAAGGTTACAATGAGCAGTTCTTC. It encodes CASSPRAGEGYNEQFF.

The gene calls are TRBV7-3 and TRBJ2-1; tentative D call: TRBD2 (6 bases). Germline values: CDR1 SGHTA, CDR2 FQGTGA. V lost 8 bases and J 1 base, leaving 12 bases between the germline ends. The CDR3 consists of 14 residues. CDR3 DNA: TGTGCCAGCGGGCTAGCGTCATCCTACAATGAGCAGTTCTTC. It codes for CASGLASSYNEQFF.

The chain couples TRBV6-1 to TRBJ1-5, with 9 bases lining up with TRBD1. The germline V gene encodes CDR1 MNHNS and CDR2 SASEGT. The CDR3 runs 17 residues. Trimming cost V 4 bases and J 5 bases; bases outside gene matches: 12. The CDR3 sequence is CASSADRGSPSYQPQHF. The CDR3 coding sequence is TGTGCCAGCAGTGCTGACAGGGGGTCACCCTCTTATCAGCCCCAGCATTTT.

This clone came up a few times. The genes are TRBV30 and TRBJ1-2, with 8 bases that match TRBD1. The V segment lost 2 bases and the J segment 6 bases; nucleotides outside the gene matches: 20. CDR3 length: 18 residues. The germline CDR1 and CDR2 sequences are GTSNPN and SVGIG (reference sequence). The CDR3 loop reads CAWSSLDSTGVKRNGYTF. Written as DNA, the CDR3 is TGTGCCTGGAGTTCCCTTGATTCGACAGGGGTGAAGAGAAATGGCTACACCTTC.

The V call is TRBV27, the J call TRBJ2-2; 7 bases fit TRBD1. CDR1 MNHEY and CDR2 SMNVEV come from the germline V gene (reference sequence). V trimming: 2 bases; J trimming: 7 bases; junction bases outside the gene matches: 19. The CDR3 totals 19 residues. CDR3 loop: CASSLKGTGEIGRIGELFF. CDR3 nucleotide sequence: TGTGCCAGCAGTTTAAAGGGAACAGGGGAGATTGGTCGTATCGGGGAGCTGTTTTTT.

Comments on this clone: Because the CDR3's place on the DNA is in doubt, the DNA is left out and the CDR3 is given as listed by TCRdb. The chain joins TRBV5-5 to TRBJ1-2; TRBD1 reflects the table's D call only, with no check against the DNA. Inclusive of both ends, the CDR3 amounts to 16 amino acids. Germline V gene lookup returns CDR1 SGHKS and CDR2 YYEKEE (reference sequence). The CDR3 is CASSPFGAGTGSGYTF.

In DNA form, the CDR3 reads TGTGCCAGCAGTACCTGGGAGGCTAGAGGTGAGCAGTTCTTC. Protein: CASSTWEARGEQFF. V and J are TRBV7-8 and TRBJ2-1; a possible D gene is TRBD2 (6 bases). Trimming took off 6 bases at V and 9 bases at J, with 18 bases between the two ends. Germline V gene data show CDR1 as SGHVS and CDR2 as FQNEAQ. There are 14 residues in the CDR3.

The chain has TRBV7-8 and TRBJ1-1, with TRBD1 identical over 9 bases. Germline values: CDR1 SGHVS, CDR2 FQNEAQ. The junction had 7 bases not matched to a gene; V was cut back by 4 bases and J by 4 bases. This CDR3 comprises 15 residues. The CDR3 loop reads CASSYHRGLGTEAFF. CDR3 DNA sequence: TGTGCCAGCAGCTACCACAGGGGGCTGGGCACTGAAGCTTTCTTT.

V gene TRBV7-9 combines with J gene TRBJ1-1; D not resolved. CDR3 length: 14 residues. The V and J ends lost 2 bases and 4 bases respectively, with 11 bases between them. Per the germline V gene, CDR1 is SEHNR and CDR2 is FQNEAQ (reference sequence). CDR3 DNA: TGTGCCAGCAGCTTAATTGGAGGGAGCACTGAAGCTTTCTTT. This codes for CASSLIGGSTEAFF.

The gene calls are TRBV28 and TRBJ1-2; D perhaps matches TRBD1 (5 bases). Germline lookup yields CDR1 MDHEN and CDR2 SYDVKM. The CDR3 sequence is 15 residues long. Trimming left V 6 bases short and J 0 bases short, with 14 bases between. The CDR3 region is CASRPQDWANYGYTF. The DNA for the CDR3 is TGTGCCAGCAGGCCACAGGATTGGGCTAACTATGGCTACACCTTC.

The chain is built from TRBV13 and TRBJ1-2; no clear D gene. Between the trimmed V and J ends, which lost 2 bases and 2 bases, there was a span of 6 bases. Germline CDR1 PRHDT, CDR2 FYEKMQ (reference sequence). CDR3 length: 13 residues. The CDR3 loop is CASSLSRNYGYTF. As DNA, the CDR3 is TGTGCCAGCAGCTTAAGCAGGAACTATGGCTACACCTTC.

For the CDR3, the DNA is TGTGCCAGCAGCTTAAGGGCCTCGGGGGGCTACACCTTC. Protein product: CASSLRASGGYTF. The chain joins TRBV7-2 to TRBJ1-2; D unresolved. Trimming shortened V by 2 bases and J by 8 bases, and 12 bases separated the two germline ends. In germline, CDR1 is SGHTA, CDR2 FQGNSA. The CDR3 runs to 13 residues.

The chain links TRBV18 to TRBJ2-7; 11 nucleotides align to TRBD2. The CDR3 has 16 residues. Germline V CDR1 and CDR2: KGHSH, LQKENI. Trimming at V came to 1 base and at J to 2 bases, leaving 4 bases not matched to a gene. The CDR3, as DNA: TGTGCCAGCTCACCACAGGGGACTAGCGGTCCCTACGAGCAGTACGTC. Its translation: CASSPQGTSGPYEQYV.